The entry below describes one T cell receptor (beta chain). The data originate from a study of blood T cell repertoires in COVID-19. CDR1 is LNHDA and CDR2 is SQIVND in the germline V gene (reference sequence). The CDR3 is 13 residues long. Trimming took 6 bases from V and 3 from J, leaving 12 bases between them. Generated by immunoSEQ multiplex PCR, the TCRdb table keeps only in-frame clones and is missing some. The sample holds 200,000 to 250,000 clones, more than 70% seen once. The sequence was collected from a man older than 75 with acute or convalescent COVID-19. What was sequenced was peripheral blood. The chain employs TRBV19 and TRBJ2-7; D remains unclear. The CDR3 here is CASRAGGIYEQYF. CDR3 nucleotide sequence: TGTGCCAGTAGGGCAGGTGGAATCTACGAGCAGTACTTC.